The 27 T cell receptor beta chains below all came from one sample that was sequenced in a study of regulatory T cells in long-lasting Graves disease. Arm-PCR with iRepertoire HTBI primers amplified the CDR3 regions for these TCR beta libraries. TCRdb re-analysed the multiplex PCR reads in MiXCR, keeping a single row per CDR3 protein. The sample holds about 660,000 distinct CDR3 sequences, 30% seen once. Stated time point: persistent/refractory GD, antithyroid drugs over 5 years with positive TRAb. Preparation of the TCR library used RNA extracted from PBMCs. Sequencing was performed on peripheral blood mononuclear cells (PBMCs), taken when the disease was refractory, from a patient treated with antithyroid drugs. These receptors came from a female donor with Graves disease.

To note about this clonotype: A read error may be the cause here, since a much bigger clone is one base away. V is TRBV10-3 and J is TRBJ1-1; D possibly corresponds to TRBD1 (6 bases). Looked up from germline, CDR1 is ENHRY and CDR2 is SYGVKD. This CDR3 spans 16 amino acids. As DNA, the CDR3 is TGTGCCAGCAGTGAAAAGGGGCAGGGGTTAAACGCTGAAGCTTTCTTT. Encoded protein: CASSEKGQGLNAEAFF.

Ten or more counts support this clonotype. The CDR3 loop is CASSRSGVNEQYF. For the CDR3, the DNA is TGTGCCAGCAGCCGGTCTGGCGTGAACGAGCAGTACTTC. The J gene is TRBJ2-7, the V gene TRBV3-1; D gene unclear. Per germline, CDR1 LGHDT and CDR2 YNNKEL (reference sequence). The V and J ends lost 4 bases and 5 bases respectively, with 12 bases between them. This CDR3 region has 13 residues.

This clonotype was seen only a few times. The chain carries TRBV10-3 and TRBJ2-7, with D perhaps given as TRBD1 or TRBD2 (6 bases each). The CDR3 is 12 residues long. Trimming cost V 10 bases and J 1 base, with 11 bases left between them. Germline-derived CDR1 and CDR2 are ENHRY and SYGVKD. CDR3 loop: CATGDNSYEQYF. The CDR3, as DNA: TGTGCCACGGGGGACAATTCCTACGAGCAGTACTTC.

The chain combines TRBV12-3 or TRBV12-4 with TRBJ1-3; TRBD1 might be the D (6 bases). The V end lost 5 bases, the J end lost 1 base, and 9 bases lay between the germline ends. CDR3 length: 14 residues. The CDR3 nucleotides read TGTGCCAGCAGTCATACAGGGTCTGGAAACACCATATATTTT. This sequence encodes CASSHTGSGNTIYF.

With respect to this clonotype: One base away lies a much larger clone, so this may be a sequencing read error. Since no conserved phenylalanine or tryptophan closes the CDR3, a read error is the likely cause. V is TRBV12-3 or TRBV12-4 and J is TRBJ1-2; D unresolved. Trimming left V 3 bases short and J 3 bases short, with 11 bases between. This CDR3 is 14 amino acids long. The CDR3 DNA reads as TGTGCCAGCAGTTTCGGTCAGCTTTACTATGGCTACACCCTC. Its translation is CASSFGQLYYGYTL.

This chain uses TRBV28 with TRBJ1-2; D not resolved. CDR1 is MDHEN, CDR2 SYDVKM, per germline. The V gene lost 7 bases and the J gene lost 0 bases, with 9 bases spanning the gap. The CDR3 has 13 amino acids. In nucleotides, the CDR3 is TGTGCCAGCATTGATGGGGCTAACTATGGCTACACCTTC. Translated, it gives CASIDGANYGYTF.

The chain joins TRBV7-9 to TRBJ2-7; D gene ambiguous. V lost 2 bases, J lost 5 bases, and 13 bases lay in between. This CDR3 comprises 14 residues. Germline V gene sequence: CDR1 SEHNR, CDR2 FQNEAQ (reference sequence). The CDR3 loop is CASSLSTGRNEQYF. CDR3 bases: TGTGCCAGCAGCTTATCGACGGGTCGAAACGAGCAGTACTTC.

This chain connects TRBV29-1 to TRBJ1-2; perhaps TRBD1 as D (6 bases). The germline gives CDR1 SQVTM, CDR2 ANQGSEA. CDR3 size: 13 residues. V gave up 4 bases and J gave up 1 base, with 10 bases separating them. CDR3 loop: CSVAPGVNYGYTF. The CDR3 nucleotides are TGCAGCGTTGCCCCAGGGGTTAACTATGGCTACACCTTC.

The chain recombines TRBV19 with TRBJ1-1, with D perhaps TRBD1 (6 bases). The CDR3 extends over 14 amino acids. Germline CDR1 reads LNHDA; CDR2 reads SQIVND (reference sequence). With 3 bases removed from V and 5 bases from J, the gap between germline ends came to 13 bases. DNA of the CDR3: TGTGCCAGTAGTATCCCCCAGCAGGGGACTGAAGCTTTCTTT. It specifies CASSIPQQGTEAFF.

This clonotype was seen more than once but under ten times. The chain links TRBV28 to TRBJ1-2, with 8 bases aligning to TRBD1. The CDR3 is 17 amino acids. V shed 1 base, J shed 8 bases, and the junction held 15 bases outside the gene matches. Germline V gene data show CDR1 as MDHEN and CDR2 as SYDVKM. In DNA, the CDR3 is TGTGCCAGCAGTTTATTTCAGGGGGCGCGGAGTATCGAGGGCTACACCTTC. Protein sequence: CASSLFQGARSIEGYTF.

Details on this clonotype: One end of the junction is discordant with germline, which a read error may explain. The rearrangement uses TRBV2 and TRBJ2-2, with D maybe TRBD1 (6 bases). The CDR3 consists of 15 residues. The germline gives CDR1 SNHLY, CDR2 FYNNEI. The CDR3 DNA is TGTGCCAGCAGTGTACAGGGAAAGAACACCGGGGAGCTGTATTTT. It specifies CASSVQGKNTGELYF.

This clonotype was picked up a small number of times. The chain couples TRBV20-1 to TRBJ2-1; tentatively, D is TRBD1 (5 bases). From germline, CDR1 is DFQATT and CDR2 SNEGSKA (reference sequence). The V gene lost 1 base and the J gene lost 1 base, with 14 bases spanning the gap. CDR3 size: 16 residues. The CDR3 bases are TGCAGTGCTAGAGGGGTAGTGGCAGGGTCCTACAATGAGCAGTTCTTC. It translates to CSARGVVAGSYNEQFF.

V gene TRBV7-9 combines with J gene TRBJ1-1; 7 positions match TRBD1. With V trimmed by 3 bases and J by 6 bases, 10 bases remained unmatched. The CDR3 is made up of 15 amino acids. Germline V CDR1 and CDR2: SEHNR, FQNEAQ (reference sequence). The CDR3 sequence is CASSLASTGTAEAFF. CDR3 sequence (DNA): TGTGCCAGCAGCTTGGCCTCGACAGGGACGGCTGAAGCTTTCTTT.

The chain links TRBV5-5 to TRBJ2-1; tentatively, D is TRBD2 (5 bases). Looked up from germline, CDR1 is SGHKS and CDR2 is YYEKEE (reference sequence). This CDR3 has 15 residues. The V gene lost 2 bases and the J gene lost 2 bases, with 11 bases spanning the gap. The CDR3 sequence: CASSFPGNPYNEQFF. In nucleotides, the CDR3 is TGTGCCAGCAGCTTTCCGGGAAACCCCTACAATGAGCAGTTCTTC.

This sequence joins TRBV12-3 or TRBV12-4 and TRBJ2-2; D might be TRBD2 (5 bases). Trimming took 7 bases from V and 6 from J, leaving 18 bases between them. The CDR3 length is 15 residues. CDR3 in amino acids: CASIIRGLVAGELFF. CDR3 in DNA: TGTGCCAGCATCATTCGGGGTTTAGTGGCCGGGGAGCTGTTTTTT.

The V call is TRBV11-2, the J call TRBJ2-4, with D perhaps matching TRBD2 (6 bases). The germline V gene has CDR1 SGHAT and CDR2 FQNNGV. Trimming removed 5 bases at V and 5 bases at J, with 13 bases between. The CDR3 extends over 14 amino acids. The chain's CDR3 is CASSPTSGENIQYF. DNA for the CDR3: TGTGCCAGCAGCCCCACATCGGGGGAAAACATTCAGTACTTC.

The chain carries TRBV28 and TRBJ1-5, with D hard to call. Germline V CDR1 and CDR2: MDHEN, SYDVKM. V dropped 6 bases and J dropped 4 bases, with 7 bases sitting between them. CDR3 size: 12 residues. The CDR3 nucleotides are TGTGCCAGCAGGCAAAATAATCAGCCCCAGCATTTT. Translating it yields CASRQNNQPQHF.

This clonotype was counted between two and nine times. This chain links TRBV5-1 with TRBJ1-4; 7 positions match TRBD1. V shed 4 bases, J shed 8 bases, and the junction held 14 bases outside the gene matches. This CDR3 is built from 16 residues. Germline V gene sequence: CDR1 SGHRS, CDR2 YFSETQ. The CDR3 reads CASSIDPGTVLEKLFF. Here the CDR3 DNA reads TGCGCCAGCAGCATCGATCCCGGGACAGTACTAGAAAAACTGTTTTTT.

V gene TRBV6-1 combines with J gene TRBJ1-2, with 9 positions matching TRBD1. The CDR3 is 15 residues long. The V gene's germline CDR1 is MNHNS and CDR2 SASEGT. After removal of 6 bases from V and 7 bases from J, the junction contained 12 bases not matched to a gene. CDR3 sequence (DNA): TGTGCCAGCAGCTGGACGGGACAGGGAATCCTTGGCTACACCTTC. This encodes CASSWTGQGILGYTF.

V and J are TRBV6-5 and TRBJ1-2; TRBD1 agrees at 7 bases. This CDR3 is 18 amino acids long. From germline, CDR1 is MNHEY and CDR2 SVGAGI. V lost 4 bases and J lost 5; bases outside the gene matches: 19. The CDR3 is CASSSHLVLGTDNYGYTF. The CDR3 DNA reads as TGTGCCAGCAGTTCCCACCTCGTGCTGGGGACAGACAATTATGGCTACACCTTC.

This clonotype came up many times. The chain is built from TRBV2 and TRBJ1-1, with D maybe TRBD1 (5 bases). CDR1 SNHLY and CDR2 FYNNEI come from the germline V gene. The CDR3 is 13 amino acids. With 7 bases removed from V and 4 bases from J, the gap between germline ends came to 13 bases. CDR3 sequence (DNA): TGTGCCAGCAACCCGGCGGGGGGCACTGAAGCTTTCTTT. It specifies CASNPAGGTEAFF.

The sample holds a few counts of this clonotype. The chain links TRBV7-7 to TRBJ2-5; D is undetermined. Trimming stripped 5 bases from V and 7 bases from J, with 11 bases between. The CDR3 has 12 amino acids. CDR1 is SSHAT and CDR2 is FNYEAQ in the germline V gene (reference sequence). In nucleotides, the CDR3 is TGTGCCAGCAGCCCAAGAGCAGGGACCCAGTACTTC. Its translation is CASSPRAGTQYF.

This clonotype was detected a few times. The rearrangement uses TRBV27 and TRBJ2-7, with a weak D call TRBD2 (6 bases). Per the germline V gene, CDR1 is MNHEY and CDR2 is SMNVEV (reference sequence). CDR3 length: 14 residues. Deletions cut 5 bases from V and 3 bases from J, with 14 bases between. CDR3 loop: CASSHRETYYEQYF. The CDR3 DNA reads TGTGCCAGCAGTCACCGGGAGACTTACTACGAGCAGTACTTC.

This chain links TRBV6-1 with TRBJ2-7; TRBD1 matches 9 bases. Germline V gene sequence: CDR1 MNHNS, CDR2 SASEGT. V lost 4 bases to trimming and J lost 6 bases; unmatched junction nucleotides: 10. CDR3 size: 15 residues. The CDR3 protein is CASSGRDRASSEQYF. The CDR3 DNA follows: TGTGCCAGCAGTGGCCGGGACAGGGCGTCGTCCGAGCAGTACTTC.

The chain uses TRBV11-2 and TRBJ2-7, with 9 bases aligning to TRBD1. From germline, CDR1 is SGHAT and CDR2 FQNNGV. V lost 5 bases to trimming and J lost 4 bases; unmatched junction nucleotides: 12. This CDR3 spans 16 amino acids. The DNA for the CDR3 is TGTGCCAGCAGCCTCCAGGGACAGGGATCTCCTTACGAGCAGTACTTC. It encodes CASSLQGQGSPYEQYF.

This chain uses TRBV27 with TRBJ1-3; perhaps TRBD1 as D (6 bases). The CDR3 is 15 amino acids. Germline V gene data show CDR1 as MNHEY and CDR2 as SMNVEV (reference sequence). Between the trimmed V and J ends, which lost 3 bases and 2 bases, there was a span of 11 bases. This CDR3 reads CASSFNQGPGNTIYF. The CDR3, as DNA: TGTGCCAGCAGTTTTAACCAGGGGCCTGGAAACACCATATATTTT.

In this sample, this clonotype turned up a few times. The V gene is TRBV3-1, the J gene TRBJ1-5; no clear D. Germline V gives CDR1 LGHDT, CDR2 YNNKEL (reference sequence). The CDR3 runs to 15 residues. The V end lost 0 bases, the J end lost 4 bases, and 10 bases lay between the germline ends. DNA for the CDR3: TGTGCCAGCAGCCAAGACAGTAAGGGTAATCAGCCCCAGCATTTT. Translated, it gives CASSQDSKGNQPQHF.